This T cell receptor (beta chain) was sequenced for a study of cytomegalovirus exposure and HLA in healthy donors. Study information: An earlier analysis identified fewer than 130 million unique TCR beta sequences in some 180 million T cells.

Broader study findings: Most subjects had HLA-A and HLA-B alleles reportedly predicted accurately by TCR beta sequences. Apparent HLA restriction characterized most CMV-associated TCR beta chains in a later analysis.

About this clone: What it recognizes is unknown.

Germline V gene data show CDR1 as MNHNS and CDR2 as SASEGT. Trimming took 3 bases from V and 7 from J, leaving 12 bases between them. The length of the CDR3 is 13 residues. The study ran its PCR with 60 Vbeta and 13 Jbeta primers. Data came from immunoSEQ multiplex PCR; TCRdb stores just in-frame clones and leaves some out. The sample yields 130,000 or so clones, around 8.5% seen once. This receptor was identified in a man aged 35-49 years in good health and CMV-seronegative. The gene calls are TRBV6-1 and TRBJ2-5; possible D gene TRBD2, 5 bases. Source material: PBMCs. The CDR3 loop is CASSEERRGTQYF. CDR3 in DNA: TGTGCCAGCAGTGAGGAGCGGCGCGGGACCCAGTACTTC.